The entry below describes one TCR beta chain. Its antigen is not identified. This table comes from immunoSEQ multiplex PCR, and its TCRdb copy is limited to in-frame clones, with some not included. Among 120,000 or so clones listed, 88% were seen once. Germline V gene data show CDR1 as MRHNA and CDR2 as SNTAGT. The V end lost 10 bases, the J end lost 1 base, and 19 bases lay between the germline ends. CDR3 length: 15 amino acids. The record originates from a study of cytomegalovirus exposure and HLA in healthy donors. Study at large: The same platform as the roughly 630 first-cohort repertoires was used for the 120 validation repertoires, a later analysis reported.

Study-wide results and caveats: Among TCR beta chains, those listed as cytomegalovirus-associated numbered about 160. Cytomegalovirus status was reportedly diagnosed by the classifier with high sensitivity and specificity.

The gene calls are TRBV6-4 and TRBJ1-1; D call uncertain. The TCR originated in a woman in her 30s in good health and CMV-seropositive. The sequencing input was PBMCs. CDR3 bases: TGTGCCACCCCTTACCCACAGTTAGAGAACACTGAAGCTTTCTTT. Translated, it gives CATPYPQLENTEAFF.